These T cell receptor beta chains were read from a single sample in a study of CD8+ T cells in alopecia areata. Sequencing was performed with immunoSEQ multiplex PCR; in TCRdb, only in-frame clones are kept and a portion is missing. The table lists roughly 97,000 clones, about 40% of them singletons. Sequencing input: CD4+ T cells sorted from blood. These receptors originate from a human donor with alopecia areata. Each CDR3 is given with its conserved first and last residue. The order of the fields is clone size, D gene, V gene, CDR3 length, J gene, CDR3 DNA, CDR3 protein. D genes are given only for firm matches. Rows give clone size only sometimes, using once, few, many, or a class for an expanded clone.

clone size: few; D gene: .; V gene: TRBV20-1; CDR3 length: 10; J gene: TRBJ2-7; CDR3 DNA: TGCAGTGTTGGCGGTTACGAGCAGTACTTC; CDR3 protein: CSVGGYEQYF
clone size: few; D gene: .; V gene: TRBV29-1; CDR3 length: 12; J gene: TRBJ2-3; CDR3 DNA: TGCAGCGGCCAGGACAGTACAGATACGCAGTATTTT; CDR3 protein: CSGQDSTDTQYF
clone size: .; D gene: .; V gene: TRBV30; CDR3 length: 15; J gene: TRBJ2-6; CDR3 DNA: TGTGCCTGGAGTCATTTGGGGACCGGGGCCAACGTCCTGACTTTC; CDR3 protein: CAWSHLGTGANVLTF
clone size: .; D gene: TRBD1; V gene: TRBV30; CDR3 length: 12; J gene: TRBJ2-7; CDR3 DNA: TGTGCCTGCGACAGGGGGGGCTACGAGCAGTACTTC; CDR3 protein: CACDRGGYEQYF
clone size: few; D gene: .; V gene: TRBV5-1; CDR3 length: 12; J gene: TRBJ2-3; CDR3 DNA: TGCGCCAGCAGCTTGTCATTGGATACGCAGTATTTT; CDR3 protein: CASSLSLDTQYF
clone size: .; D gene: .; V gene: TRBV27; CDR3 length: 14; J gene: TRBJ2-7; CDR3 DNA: TGTGCCAGCAGTTTTGTATCGGGAGTAACCGAGCAGTACTTC; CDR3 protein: CASSFVSGVTEQYF
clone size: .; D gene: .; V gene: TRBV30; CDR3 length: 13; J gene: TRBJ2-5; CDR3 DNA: TGTGCCTGGAGGCACTCAGGGTCAGAGACCCAGTACTTC; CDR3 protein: CAWRHSGSETQYF
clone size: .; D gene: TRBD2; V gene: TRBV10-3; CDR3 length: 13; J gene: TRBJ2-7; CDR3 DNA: TGTGCCATCAGTGAGTCGGGAGGGAACGAGCAGTACTTC; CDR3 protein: CAISESGGNEQYF
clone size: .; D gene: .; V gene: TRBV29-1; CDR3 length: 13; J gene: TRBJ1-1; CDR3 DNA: TGCAGCGTTGAACGGCGGTTGAACACTGAAGCTTTCTTT; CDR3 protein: CSVERRLNTEAFF
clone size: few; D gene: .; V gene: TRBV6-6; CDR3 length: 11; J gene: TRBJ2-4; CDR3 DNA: TGTGCCACAGGAATGGGAAACATTCAGTACTTC; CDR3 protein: CATGMGNIQYF
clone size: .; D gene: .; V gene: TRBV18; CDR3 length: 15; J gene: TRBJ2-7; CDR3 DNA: TGTGCCAGCTCACCACCGCAGGGCGCGGCCTACGAGCAGTACTTC; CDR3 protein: CASSPPQGAAYEQYF
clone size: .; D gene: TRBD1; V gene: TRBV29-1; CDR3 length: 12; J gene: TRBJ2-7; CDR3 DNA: TGCAGCGTGGGACAGGGTCATGACGAGCAGTACTTC; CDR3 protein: CSVGQGHDEQYF
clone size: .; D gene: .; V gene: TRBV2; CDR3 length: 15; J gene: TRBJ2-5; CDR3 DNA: TGTGCCAGCGGAGTGTCGTTGGGCATCCAAGAGACCCAGTACTTC; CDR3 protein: CASGVSLGIQETQYF
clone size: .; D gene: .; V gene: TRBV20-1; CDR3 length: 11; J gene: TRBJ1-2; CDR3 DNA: TGCAGTGCTAGAGATATTAATGGCTACACCTTC; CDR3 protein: CSARDINGYTF
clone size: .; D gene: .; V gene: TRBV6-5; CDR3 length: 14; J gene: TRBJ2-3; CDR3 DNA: TGTGCCAGCAGATCTGGGGTGGGCACAGATACGCAGTATTTT; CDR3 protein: CASRSGVGTDTQYF
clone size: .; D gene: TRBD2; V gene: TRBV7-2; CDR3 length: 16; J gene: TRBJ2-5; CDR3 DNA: TGTGCCAGCAGCCCCAGGACTAGCGGGAGTGAAGAGACCCAGTACTTC; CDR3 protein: CASSPRTSGSEETQYF
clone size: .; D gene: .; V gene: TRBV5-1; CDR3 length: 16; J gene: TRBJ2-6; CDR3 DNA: TGCGCCAGCAGCTTGGTACGGGGGCCTGGGGCCAACGTCCTGACTTTC; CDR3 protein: CASSLVRGPGANVLTF
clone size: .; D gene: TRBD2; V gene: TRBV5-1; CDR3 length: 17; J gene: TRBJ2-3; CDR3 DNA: TGCGCCAGCAGCTTGGGTCCGTCGGGAGGGCCAAGTGATACGCAGTATTTT; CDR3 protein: CASSLGPSGGPSDTQYF
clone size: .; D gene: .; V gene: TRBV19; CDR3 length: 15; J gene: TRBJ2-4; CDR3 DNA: TGTGCCAGTACACCGTCTAGGTTCGCCAAAAACATTCAGTACTTC; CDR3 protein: CASTPSRFAKNIQYF
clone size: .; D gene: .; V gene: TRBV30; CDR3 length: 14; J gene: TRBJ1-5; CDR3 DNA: TGTGCCTGGAGTCTAGGACAGCCCAATCAGCCCCAGCATTTT; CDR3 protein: CAWSLGQPNQPQHF
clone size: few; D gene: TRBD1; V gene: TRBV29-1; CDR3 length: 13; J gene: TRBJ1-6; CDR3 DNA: TGCAGCGTTGGGACAGGGGCAAATTCACCCCTCCACTTT; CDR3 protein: CSVGTGANSPLHF
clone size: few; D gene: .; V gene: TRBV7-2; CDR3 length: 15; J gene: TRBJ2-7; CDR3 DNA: TGTGCCAGCAGCCGAGAGGACAATACTTACTACGAGCAGTACTTC; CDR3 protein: CASSREDNTYYEQYF
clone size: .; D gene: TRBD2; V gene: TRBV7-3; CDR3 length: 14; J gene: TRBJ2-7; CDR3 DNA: TGTGCCAGCGCCCGGGGCGGGAGCTCCTACGAGCAGTACTTC; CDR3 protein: CASARGGSSYEQYF
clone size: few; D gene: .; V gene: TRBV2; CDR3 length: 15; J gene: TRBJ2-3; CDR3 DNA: TGTGCCAGCAGTGGGGAAGCGGTTAGCACAGATACGCAGTATTTT; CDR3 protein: CASSGEAVSTDTQYF
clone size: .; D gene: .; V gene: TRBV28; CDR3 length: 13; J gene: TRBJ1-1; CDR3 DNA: TGTACCAGCAGTAGGACAGAAGTTATTGAAGCTTTCTTT; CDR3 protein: CTSSRTEVIEAFF
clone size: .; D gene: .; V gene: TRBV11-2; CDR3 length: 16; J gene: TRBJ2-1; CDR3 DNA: TGTGCCAGCAGGCGTCTGGAGCGGATAGATCGTGATGAGCAGTTCTTC; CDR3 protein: CASRRLERIDRDEQFF
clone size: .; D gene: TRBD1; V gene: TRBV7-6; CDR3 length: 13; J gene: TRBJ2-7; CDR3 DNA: TGTGCCAGCAGCTCGGGGACAGCTAGACAGCAGTACTTC; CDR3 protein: CASSSGTARQQYF
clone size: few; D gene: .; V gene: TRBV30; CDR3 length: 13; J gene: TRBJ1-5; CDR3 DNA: TGTGCCTGGACCTCAGGGGTTGGAATGCCCCAGCATTTT; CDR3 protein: CAWTSGVGMPQHF
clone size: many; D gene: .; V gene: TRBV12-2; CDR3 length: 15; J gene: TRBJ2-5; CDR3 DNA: TGTGCAAGTCGCTTTTCAGGCGGCAATATGGAGACCCAGTACTTC; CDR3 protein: CASRFSGGNMETQYF
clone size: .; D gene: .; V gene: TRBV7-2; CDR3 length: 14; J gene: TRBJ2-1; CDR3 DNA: TGTGCCAGCAGCTTAGCGCTAGGGGTCAATGAGCAGTTCTTC; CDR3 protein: CASSLALGVNEQFF
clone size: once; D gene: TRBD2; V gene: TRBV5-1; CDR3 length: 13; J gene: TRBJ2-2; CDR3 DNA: TGCGCCAGCAGCTGGACGGGGGGCGGGGAGCTGTTTTTT; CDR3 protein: CASSWTGGGELFF
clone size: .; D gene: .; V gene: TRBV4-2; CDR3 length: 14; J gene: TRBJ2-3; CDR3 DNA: TGTGCCAGCAGCTTTGACAGCAGCACAGATACGCAGTATTTT; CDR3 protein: CASSFDSSTDTQYF
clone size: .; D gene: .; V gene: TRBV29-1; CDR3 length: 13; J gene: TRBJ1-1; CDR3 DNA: TGCAGCGTAACAGGGAATGGGGCCACTGAAGCTTTCTTT; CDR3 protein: CSVTGNGATEAFF
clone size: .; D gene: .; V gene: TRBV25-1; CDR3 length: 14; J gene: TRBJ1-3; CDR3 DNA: TGTGCCAGCAGTGAATGGGGCGGGGTTAACACCATATATTTT; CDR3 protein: CASSEWGGVNTIYF
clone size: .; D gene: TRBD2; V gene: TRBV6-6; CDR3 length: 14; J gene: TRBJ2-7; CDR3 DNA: TGTGCCAGCACTAGCGGGAGGGCCGAATCTGAGCAGTACTTC; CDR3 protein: CASTSGRAESEQYF
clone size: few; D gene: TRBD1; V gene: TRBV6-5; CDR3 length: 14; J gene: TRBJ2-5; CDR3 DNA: TGTGCCAGCAGCCCGGACAGGGGCGGTGAGACCCAGTACTTC; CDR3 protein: CASSPDRGGETQYF
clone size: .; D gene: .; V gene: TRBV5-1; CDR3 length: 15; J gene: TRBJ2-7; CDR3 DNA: TGCGCCAGCAGCTTTTGGGGACCTAGCTCCTACGAGCAGTACTTC; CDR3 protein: CASSFWGPSSYEQYF
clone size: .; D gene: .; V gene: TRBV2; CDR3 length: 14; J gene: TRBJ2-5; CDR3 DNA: TGTGCCAGCAGTGGGGACTTCAATTGGGAGACCCAGTACTTC; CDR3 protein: CASSGDFNWETQYF
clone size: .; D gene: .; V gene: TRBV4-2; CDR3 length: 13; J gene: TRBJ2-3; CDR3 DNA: TGTGCCAGCAGCCAAGACTACACAGATACGCAGTATTTT; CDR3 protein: CASSQDYTDTQYF
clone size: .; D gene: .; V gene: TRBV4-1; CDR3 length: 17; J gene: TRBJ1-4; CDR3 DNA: TGCGCCAGCAGCCAGTTCGGGCCGGGACACCCTAATGAAAAACTGTTTTTT; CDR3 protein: CASSQFGPGHPNEKLFF
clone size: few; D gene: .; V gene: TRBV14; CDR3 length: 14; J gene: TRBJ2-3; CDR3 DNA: TGTGCCAGCAGCCTGATGTTTAGCACAGATACGCAGTATTTT; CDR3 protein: CASSLMFSTDTQYF
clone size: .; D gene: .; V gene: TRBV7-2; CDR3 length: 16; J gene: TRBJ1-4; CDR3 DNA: TGTGCCAGCAGCTTAGCGTGGGGGCCTCAGGGCGAAAAACTGTTTTTT; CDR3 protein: CASSLAWGPQGEKLFF
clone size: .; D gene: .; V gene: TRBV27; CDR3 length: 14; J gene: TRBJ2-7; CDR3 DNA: TGTGCCAGCAGTTGGGTGCAGGGTTCCTACGAGCAGTACTTC; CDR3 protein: CASSWVQGSYEQYF
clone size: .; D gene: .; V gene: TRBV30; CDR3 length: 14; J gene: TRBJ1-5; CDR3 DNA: TGTGCCTGGAGTGTCGACAGATACAATCAGCCCCAGCATTTT; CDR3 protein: CAWSVDRYNQPQHF
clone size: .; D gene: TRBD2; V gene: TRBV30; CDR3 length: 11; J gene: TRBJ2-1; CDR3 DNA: TGTGGGAGGGGTAGCGGGAGTGAGCAGTTCTTC; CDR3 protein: CGRGSGSEQFF
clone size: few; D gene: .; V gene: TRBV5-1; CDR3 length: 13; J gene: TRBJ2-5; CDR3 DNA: TGCGCCAGCAGCTCACAGGGTCGAGAGACCCAGTACTTC; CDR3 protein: CASSSQGRETQYF
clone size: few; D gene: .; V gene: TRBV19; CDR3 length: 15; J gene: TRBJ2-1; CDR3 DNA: TGTGCCAGTAGTATTCGGAGGCGGGGTTACAATGAGCAGTTCTTC; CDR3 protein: CASSIRRRGYNEQFF
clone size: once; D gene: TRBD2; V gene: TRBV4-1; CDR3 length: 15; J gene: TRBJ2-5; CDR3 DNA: TGCGCCAGCAGCCAACGTGGACTAGTCGGAGAGACCCAGTACTTC; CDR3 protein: CASSQRGLVGETQYF
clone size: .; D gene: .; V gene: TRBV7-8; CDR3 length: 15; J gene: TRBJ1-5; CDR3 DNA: TGTGCCAGCAGCTTATGGGCGAGGGGCAATCAGCCCCAGCATTTT; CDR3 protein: CASSLWARGNQPQHF
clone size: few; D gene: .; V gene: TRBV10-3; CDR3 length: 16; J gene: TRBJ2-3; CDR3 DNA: TGTGCCATCAGTGCTTCCTCCGGGGCTTACACAGATACGCAGTATTTT; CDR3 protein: CAISASSGAYTDTQYF
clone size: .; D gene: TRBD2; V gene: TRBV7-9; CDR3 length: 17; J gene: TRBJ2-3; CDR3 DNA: TGTGCCAGCAGCCCCCGGACTAGCGGGGGGGCCCTATATACGCAGTATTTT; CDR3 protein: CASSPRTSGGALYTQYF
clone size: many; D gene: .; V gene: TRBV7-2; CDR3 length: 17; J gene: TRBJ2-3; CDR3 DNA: TGTGCCAGCAGCTTCAGGAGCCTCGGTGGGGGCCAAGATACGCAGTATTTT; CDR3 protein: CASSFRSLGGGQDTQYF